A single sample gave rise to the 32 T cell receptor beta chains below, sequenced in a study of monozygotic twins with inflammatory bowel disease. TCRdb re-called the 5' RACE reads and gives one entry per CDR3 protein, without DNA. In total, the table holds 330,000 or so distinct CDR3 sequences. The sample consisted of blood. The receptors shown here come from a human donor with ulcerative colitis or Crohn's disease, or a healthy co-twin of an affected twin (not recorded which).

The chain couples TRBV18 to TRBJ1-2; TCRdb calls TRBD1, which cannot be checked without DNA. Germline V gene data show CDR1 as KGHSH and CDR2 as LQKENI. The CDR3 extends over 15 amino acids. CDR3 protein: CASSPRAREAYGYTF.

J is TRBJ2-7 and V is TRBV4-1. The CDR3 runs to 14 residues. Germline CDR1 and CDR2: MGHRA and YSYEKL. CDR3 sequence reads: CASSQVRSSGEQYF.

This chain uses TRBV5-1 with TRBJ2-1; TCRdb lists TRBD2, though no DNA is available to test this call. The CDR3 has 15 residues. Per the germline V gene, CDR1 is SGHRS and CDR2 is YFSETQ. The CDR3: CASSLGLAEYNEQFF.

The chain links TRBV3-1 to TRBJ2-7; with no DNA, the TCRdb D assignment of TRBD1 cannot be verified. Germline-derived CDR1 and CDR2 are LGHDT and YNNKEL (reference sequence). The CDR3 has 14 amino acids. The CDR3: CASSQDSGGYEQYF.

This chain's CDR3 is CASSADITRRGAFF. J is TRBJ1-1 and V is TRBV9. CDR3 length: 14 amino acids. The V gene's germline CDR1 is SGDLS and CDR2 YYNGEE.

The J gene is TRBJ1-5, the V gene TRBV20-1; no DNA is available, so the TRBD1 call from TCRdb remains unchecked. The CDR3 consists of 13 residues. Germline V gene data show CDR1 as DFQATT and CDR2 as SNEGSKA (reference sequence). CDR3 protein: CSAPGAGLQPQHF.

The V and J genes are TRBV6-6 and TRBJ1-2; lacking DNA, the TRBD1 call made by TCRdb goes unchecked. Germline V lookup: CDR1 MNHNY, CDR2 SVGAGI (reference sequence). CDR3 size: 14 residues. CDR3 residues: CATLPLLISGGYTF.

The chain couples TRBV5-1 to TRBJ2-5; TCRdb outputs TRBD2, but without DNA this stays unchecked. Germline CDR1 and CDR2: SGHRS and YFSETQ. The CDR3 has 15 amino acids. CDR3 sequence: CASSLEGLATETQYF. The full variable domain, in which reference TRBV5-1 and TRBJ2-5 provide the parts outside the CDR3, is KAGVTQTPRYLIKTRGQQVTLSCSPISGHRSVSWYQQTPGQGLQFLFEYFSETQRNKGNFPGRFSGRQFSNSRSEMNVSTLELGDSALYLCASSLEGLATETQYFGPGTRLLVL.

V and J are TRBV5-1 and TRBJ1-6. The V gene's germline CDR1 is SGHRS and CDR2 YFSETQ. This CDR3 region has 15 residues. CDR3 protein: CASSLDGPKNSPLHF.

CDR3 sequence: CATSDYTSYNEQFF. The rearrangement uses TRBV24-1 and TRBJ2-1; the TCRdb call, TRBD2, lacks DNA for checking. Germline-derived CDR1 and CDR2 are KGHDR and SFDVKD. The CDR3 covers 14 residues.

The CDR3 loop is CSARYSGITSANTGELFF. The gene calls are TRBV20-1 and TRBJ2-2; with no DNA, the TCRdb D assignment of TRBD2 cannot be verified. CDR3 length equals 18 residues. CDR1 and CDR2 (germline): DFQATT, SNEGSKA (reference sequence).

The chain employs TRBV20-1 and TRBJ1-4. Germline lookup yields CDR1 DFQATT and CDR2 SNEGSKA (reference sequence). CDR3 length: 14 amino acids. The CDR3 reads CSARNPATNEKLFF.

CDR3 loop: CASRKGGRDTQYF. J is TRBJ2-3 and V is TRBV7-2; the TRBD1 assignment by TCRdb is unverifiable without DNA. Germline-derived CDR1 and CDR2 are SGHTA and FQGNSA. The CDR3 loop spans 13 amino acids.

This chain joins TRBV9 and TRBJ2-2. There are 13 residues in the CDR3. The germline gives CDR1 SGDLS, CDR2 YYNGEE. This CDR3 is CASSVSSTGELFF.

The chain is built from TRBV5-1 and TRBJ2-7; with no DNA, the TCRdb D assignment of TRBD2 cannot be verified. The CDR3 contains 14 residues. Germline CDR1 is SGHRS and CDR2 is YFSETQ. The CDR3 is CASSLAPAGVEQYF. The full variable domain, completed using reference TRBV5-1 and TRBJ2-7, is KAGVTQTPRYLIKTRGQQVTLSCSPISGHRSVSWYQQTPGQGLQFLFEYFSETQRNKGNFPGRFSGRQFSNSRSEMNVSTLELGDSALYLCASSLAPAGVEQYFGPGTRLTVT.

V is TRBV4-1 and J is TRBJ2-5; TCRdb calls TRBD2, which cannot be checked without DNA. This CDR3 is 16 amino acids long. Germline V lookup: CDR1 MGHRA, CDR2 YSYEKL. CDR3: CASSPRTSGGQETQYF.

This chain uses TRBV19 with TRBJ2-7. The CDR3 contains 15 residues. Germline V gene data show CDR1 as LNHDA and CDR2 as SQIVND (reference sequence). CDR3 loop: CASRKNTAASYEQYF. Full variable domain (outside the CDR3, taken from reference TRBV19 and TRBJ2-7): DGGITQSPKYLFRKEGQNVTLSCEQNLNHDAMYWYRQDPGQGLRLIYYSQIVNDFQKGDIAEGYSVSREKKESFPLTVTSAQKNPTAFYLCASRKNTAASYEQYFGPGTRLTVT.

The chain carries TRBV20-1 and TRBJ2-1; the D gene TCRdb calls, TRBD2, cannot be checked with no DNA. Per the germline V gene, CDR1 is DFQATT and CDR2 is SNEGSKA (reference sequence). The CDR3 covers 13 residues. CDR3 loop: CSARQASVNEQFF.

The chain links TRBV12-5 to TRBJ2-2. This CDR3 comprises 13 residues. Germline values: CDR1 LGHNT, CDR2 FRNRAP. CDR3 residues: CASGSWSTGELFF.

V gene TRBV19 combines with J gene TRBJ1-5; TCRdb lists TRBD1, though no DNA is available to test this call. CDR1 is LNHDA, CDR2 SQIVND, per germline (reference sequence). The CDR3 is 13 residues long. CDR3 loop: CASAPGQNQPQHF.

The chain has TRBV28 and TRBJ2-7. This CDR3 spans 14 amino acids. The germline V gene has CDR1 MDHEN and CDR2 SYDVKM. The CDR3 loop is CASSSAGAPYEQYF.

The CDR3 spells CASSVLRDEQYF. The chain combines TRBV9 with TRBJ2-7; the D call from TCRdb, TRBD2, cannot be confirmed without DNA. Germline CDR1 SGDLS, CDR2 YYNGEE. The CDR3 is 12 residues long.

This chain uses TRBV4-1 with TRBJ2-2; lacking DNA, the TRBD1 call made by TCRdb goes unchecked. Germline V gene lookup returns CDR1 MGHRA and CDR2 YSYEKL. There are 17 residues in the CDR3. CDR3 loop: CASSQERGGTGTGELFF.

The CDR3: CASSSVHSGNTIYF. This chain uses TRBV27 with TRBJ1-3. CDR3 size: 14 residues. Germline CDR1 MNHEY, CDR2 SMNVEV (reference sequence).

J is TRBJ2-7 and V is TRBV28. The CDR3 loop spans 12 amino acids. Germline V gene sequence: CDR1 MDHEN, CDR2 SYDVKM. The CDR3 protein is CASSSVTYEQYF. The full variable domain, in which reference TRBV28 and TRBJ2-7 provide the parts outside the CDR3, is DVKVTQSSRYLVKRTGEKVFLECVQDMDHENMFWYRQDPGLGLRLIYFSYDVKMKEKGDIPEGYSVSREKKERFSLILESASTNQTSMYLCASSSVTYEQYFGPGTRLTVT.

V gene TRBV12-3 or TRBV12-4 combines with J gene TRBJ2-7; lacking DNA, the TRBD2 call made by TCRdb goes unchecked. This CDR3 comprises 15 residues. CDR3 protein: CASSRTSTSSYEQYF.

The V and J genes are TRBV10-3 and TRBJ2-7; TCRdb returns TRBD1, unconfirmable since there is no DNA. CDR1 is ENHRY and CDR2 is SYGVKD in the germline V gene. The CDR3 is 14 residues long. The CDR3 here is CAISEGQGASEQYF.

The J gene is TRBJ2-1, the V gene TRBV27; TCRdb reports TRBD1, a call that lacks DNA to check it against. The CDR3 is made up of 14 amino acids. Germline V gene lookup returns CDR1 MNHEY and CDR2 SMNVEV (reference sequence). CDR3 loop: CASSPGGVYNEQFF.

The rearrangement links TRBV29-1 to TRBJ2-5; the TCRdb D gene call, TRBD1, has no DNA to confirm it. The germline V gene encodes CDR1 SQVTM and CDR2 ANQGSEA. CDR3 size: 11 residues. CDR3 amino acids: CSVGEGETQYF.

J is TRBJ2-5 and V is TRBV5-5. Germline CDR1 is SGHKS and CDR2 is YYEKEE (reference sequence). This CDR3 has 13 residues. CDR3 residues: CASSFYLGETQYF.

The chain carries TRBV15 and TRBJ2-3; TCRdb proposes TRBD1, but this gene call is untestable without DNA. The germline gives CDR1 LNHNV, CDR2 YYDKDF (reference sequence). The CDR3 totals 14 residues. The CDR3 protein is CATRRGSSTDTQYF.

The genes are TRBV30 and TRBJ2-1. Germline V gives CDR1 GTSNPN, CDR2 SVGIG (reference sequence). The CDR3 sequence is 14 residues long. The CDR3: CAWSAGDYYNEQFF.